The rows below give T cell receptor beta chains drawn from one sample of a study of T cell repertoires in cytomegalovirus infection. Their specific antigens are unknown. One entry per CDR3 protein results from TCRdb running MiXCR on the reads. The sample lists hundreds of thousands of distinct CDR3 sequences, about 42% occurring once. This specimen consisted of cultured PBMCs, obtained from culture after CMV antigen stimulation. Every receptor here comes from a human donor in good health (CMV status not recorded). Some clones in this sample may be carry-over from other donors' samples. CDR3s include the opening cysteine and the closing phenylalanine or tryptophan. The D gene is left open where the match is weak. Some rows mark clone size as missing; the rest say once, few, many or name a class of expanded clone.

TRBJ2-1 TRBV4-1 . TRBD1 CASSQDPLSHRGFTYNEQFF TGCGCCAGCAGCCAAGATCCCTTAAGCCACAGGGGGTTTACCTACAATGAGCAGTTCTTC
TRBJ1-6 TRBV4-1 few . CASSRSAGLDDSPLHF TGCGCCAGCAGCCGCTCTGCCGGGCTGGATGATTCACCCCTCCACTTT
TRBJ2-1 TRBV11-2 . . CASSLFSQLDAYNEQFF TGTGCCAGCAGCTTATTCAGTCAACTAGACGCCTACAATGAGCAGTTCTTC
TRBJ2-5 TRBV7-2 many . CASSLGPGQETQYF TGTGCCAGCAGCTTAGGTCCCGGCCAAGAGACCCAGTACTTC
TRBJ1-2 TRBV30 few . CAWSVPARSSYGYTF TGTGCCTGGAGTGTACCGGCGCGAAGTTCCTATGGCTACACCTTC
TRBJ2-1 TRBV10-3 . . CAIGEASYNEQFF TGTGCCATCGGGGAGGCCTCCTACAATGAGCAGTTCTTC
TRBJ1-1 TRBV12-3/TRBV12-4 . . CASSLPPAYTEAFF TGTGCCAGCAGTTTACCCCCCGCATACACTGAAGCTTTCTTT
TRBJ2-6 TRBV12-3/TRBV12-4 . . CASSPFGRPVRAGANVLTF TGTGCCAGCAGCCCATTCGGACGGCCGGTACGCGCTGGGGCCAACGTCCTGACTTTC
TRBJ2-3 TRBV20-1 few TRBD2 CSASPGGAGYTQYF TGCAGTGCTAGCCCTGGCGGAGCGGGATATACGCAGTATTTT
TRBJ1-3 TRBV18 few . CASSNDRRSGNTIYF TGTGCCAGCTCGAACGACAGGCGCTCTGGAAACACCATATATTTT
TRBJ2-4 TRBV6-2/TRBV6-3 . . CASREGPAKNIQYF TGTGCCAGCAGGGAGGGGCCAGCCAAAAACATTCAGTACTTC
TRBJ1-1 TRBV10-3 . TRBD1 CAISERDRDTEAFF TGTGCCATCAGTGAACGGGACAGGGACACTGAAGCTTTCTTT
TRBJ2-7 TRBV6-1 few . CASSEALLAPYEQYF TGTGCCAGCAGTGAAGCGCTACTAGCTCCCTACGAGCAGTACTTC
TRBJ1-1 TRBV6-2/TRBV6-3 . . CASSYERQTEAFF TGTGCCAGCAGTTACGAGAGACAGACTGAAGCTTTCTTT
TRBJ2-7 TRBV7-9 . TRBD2 CASTSPGLKPYEQYF TGTGCCAGCACATCGCCGGGACTAAAACCCTACGAGCAGTACTTC
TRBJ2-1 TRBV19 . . CASSIAGTGSSYNEQFF TGTGCCAGTAGTATAGCCGGAACGGGCTCCTCCTACAATGAGCAGTTCTTC
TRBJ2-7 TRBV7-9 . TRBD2 CASSSPASGSSYEQYF TGTGCCAGCAGCTCTCCCGCTAGCGGGAGTTCCTACGAGCAGTACTTC
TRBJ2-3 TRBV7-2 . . CASSPTGGFGADTQYF TGTGCCAGCAGCCCGACCGGGGGTTTCGGTGCAGATACGCAGTATTTT
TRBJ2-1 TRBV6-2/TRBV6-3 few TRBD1 CASSSGTGRINEQFF TGTGCCAGCAGTTCCGGGACAGGGAGAATCAATGAGCAGTTCTTC
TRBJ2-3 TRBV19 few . CASSRLGADTQYF TGTGCCAGTAGTAGACTAGGGGCAGATACGCAGTATTTT
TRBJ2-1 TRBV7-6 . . CASSLGVAGLREQFF TGTGCCAGCAGCTTAGGAGTAGCAGGGCTGCGAGAGCAGTTCTTC
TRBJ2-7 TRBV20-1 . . CSADRQSNSYEQYF TGCAGTGCAGATCGACAGTCCAACTCCTACGAGCAGTACTTC
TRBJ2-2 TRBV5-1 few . CASSSHREDTGELFF TGCGCCAGCAGCAGTCACAGGGAGGACACCGGGGAGCTGTTTTTT
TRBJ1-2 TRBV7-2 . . CASSLAPGPYGYTF TGTGCCAGCAGCTTAGCCCCAGGGCCTTATGGCTACACCTTC
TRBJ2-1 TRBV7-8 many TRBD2 CASSFSGRKGAYNEQFF TGTGCCAGCAGCTTTAGCGGGAGGAAGGGGGCCTACAATGAGCAGTTCTTC
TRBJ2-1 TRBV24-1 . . CATSDRSDPDNEQFF TGTGCCACCAGTGATCGATCTGACCCTGACAATGAGCAGTTCTTC
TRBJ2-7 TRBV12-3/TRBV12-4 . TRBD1 CASRPRTGNGEQYF TGTGCCAGCAGACCCCGGACAGGGAATGGCGAGCAGTACTTC
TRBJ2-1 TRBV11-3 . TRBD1 CASSRTGGGIYEQFF TGTGCCAGCAGCCGGACAGGGGGCGGTATCTATGAGCAGTTCTTC
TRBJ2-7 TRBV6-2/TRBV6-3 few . CASSYTVSYEQYF TGTGCCAGCAGTTACACAGTCTCCTACGAGCAGTACTTC
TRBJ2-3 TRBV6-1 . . CATALAPPDTQYF TGTGCCACCGCTCTAGCCCCCCCAGATACGCAGTATTTT
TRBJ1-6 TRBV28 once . CASSPFGSPLHF TGTGCCAGCAGCCCCTTTGGTTCACCCCTCCACTTT
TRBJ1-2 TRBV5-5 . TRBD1 CASSKGQGTNYGYTF TGTGCCAGCAGCAAAGGACAGGGGACTAACTATGGCTACACCTTC
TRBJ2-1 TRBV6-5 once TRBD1 CASSNRQGAGEQFF TGTGCCAGCAGTAATAGACAGGGGGCGGGTGAGCAGTTCTTC